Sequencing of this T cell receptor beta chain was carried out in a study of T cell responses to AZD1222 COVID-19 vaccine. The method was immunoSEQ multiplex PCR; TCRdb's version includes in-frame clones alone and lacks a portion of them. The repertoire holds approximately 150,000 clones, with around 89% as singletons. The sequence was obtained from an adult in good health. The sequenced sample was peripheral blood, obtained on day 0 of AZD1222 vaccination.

In DNA, the CDR3 is TGTGCCAGCAGCATCCGGGACGTGAACACTGAAGCTTTCTTT. It yields the protein CASSIRDVNTEAFF. V gene TRBV7-8 combines with J gene TRBJ1-1; D is perhaps TRBD1 (5 bases). From germline, CDR1 is SGHVS and CDR2 FQNEAQ. V was pared by 5 bases and J by 0 bases, with 10 bases between. This CDR3 contains 14 residues.